This is a list of T cell receptor beta chains from one sample in a study of blood T cell repertoires in COVID-19. Using immunoSEQ multiplex PCR, the repertoire was profiled, and TCRdb retains in-frame clones only, with some absent. The sample yields 180,000 or so clones, 87% seen once. The sequencing input was peripheral blood. The source is a woman in her fifties or sixties with acute or convalescent COVID-19. The CDR3 runs from the conserved cysteine through the conserved F or W. The order of the fields is clone size, J gene, V gene, D gene, CDR3 protein, CDR3 DNA. D genes are given only for firm matches. Clone size is stated in some rows and not others, as once, few, many or a class when expanded.

clone size: once; J gene: TRBJ2-7; V gene: TRBV24-1; D gene: TRBD1; CDR3 protein: CATSERDRLPEQYF; CDR3 DNA: TGTGCCACCAGTGAACGGGACAGGCTCCCCGAGCAGTACTTC
clone size: -; J gene: TRBJ2-5; V gene: TRBV30; D gene: TRBD1; CDR3 protein: CAWSTGQGQETQYF; CDR3 DNA: TGTGCCTGGAGTACTGGACAGGGGCAAGAGACCCAGTACTTC
clone size: -; J gene: TRBJ2-2; V gene: TRBV6-5; D gene: -; CDR3 protein: CATLKLFANTGELFF; CDR3 DNA: TGTGCCACGCTAAAGCTATTCGCGAACACCGGGGAGCTGTTTTTT
clone size: -; J gene: TRBJ1-5; V gene: TRBV19; D gene: TRBD1; CDR3 protein: CASTTMGQGRGNQPQHF; CDR3 DNA: TGTGCCAGTACCACCATGGGACAGGGCCGGGGCAATCAGCCCCAGCATTTT
clone size: once; J gene: TRBJ1-6; V gene: TRBV27; D gene: TRBD1; CDR3 protein: CASSSNYPDRSYNSPLHF; CDR3 DNA: TGTGCCAGCAGTTCGAACTATCCGGACAGGAGTTATAATTCACCCCTCCACTTT
clone size: -; J gene: TRBJ2-7; V gene: TRBV19; D gene: TRBD2; CDR3 protein: CASNSGSSPYEQYF; CDR3 DNA: TGTGCCAGTAATAGCGGGAGTAGTCCCTACGAGCAGTACTTC
clone size: -; J gene: TRBJ1-1; V gene: TRBV6-2/TRBV6-3; D gene: -; CDR3 protein: CASSYNLATEAFF; CDR3 DNA: TGTGCCAGCAGTTACAACCTGGCCACTGAAGCTTTCTTT
clone size: -; J gene: TRBJ1-6; V gene: TRBV5-4; D gene: TRBD1; CDR3 protein: CASSLGDRTGGARSPLHF; CDR3 DNA: TGTGCCAGCAGCTTGGGAGACCGGACAGGGGGCGCGCGGTCACCCCTCCACTTT
clone size: -; J gene: TRBJ1-2; V gene: TRBV19; D gene: -; CDR3 protein: CASAQVNYGYTF; CDR3 DNA: TGTGCCAGTGCACAGGTTAACTATGGCTACACCTTC
clone size: -; J gene: TRBJ1-1; V gene: TRBV5-4; D gene: -; CDR3 protein: CASSGSPGTEAFF; CDR3 DNA: TGTGCCAGCAGCGGTTCCCCGGGCACTGAAGCTTTCTTT
clone size: -; J gene: TRBJ1-4; V gene: TRBV30; D gene: -; CDR3 protein: CAWSLLPNEKLFF; CDR3 DNA: TGTGCCTGGAGTCTCCTCCCTAATGAAAAACTGTTTTTT
clone size: -; J gene: TRBJ1-2; V gene: TRBV5-1; D gene: TRBD1; CDR3 protein: CASSLPTGEDGYTF; CDR3 DNA: TGCGCCAGCAGCTTGCCGACAGGGGAGGATGGCTACACCTTC
clone size: -; J gene: TRBJ1-5; V gene: TRBV19; D gene: -; CDR3 protein: CASSRAFNQPQHF; CDR3 DNA: TGTGCCAGTAGTAGGGCCTTCAATCAGCCCCAGCATTTT
clone size: -; J gene: TRBJ2-5; V gene: TRBV21-1; D gene: -; CDR3 protein: CASIDLQRGGCETQYF; CDR3 DNA: TGTGCCAGCATTGACCTACAGCGGGGGGGCTGCGAGACCCAGTACTTC
clone size: -; J gene: TRBJ1-2; V gene: TRBV7-9; D gene: -; CDR3 protein: CASSNQGRGSYGYTF; CDR3 DNA: TGTGCCAGCAGCAATCAGGGCAGGGGAAGCTATGGCTACACCTTC
clone size: -; J gene: TRBJ2-5; V gene: TRBV25-1; D gene: TRBD2; CDR3 protein: CASRPRVTSGTWAETQYF; CDR3 DNA: TGTGCCAGCAGGCCTAGGGTCACTAGCGGGACCTGGGCCGAGACCCAGTACTTC
clone size: -; J gene: TRBJ2-1; V gene: TRBV4-3; D gene: TRBD2; CDR3 protein: CASSQDAPGLAGYNEQFF; CDR3 DNA: TGCGCCAGCAGCCAGGATGCGCCGGGACTAGCGGGTTACAATGAGCAGTTCTTC
clone size: -; J gene: TRBJ2-7; V gene: TRBV10-3; D gene: -; CDR3 protein: CAISVLHRDNYEQYF; CDR3 DNA: TGTGCCATCAGTGTACTACACCGGGACAACTACGAGCAGTACTTC
clone size: -; J gene: TRBJ1-2; V gene: TRBV7-6; D gene: -; CDR3 protein: CASSLAGDGYTF; CDR3 DNA: TGTGCCAGCAGCTTAGCAGGGGATGGCTACACCTTC
clone size: once; J gene: TRBJ2-7; V gene: TRBV30; D gene: TRBD2; CDR3 protein: CAWRETSGFYYEQYF; CDR3 DNA: TGTGCCTGGAGGGAAACTAGCGGTTTTTACTACGAGCAGTACTTC
clone size: few; J gene: TRBJ1-2; V gene: TRBV2; D gene: -; CDR3 protein: CASSENREYGYTF; CDR3 DNA: TGTGCCAGCAGTGAGAACAGGGAGTATGGCTACACCTTC
clone size: -; J gene: TRBJ2-5; V gene: TRBV9; D gene: TRBD1; CDR3 protein: CASSGRGTGSQETQYF; CDR3 DNA: TGTGCCAGCAGCGGGAGGGGGACAGGGTCCCAAGAGACCCAGTACTTC
clone size: -; J gene: TRBJ2-7; V gene: TRBV6-5; D gene: TRBD1; CDR3 protein: CASSRPGGYEQYF; CDR3 DNA: TGTGCCAGCAGTCGTCCAGGGGGCTACGAGCAGTACTTC
clone size: -; J gene: TRBJ1-2; V gene: TRBV10-3; D gene: -; CDR3 protein: CAISPRADYGYTF; CDR3 DNA: TGTGCCATCAGTCCCAGGGCCGACTATGGCTACACCTTC
clone size: -; J gene: TRBJ2-4; V gene: TRBV5-6; D gene: -; CDR3 protein: CASSLSGTGRLQNIQYF; CDR3 DNA: TGTGCCAGCAGCTTATCTGGTACCGGCAGGCTCCAAAACATTCAGTACTTC
clone size: -; J gene: TRBJ1-2; V gene: TRBV5-8; D gene: TRBD1; CDR3 protein: CASDRGGGYTF; CDR3 DNA: TGTGCCTCCGACAGGGGCGGCGGCTACACCTTC
clone size: -; J gene: TRBJ1-1; V gene: TRBV19; D gene: -; CDR3 protein: CASSIPGLTEAFF; CDR3 DNA: TGTGCCAGTAGTATTCCGGGGTTGACTGAAGCTTTCTTT
clone size: -; J gene: TRBJ2-7; V gene: TRBV7-2; D gene: -; CDR3 protein: CASSLGLRGIYEQYF; CDR3 DNA: TGTGCCAGCAGCTTAGGGCTCAGGGGCATCTACGAGCAGTACTTC
clone size: -; J gene: TRBJ1-4; V gene: TRBV10-3; D gene: TRBD1; CDR3 protein: CAISPGQGASRGTNEKLFF; CDR3 DNA: TGTGCCATCAGCCCAGGACAGGGGGCCTCTCGTGGAACTAATGAAAAACTGTTTTTT
clone size: -; J gene: TRBJ1-3; V gene: TRBV19; D gene: -; CDR3 protein: CASSMRYSGNTIYF; CDR3 DNA: TGTGCCAGTAGTATGCGGTACTCTGGAAACACCATATATTTT
clone size: -; J gene: TRBJ1-2; V gene: TRBV10-2; D gene: -; CDR3 protein: CASSDPGDSRGYGYTF; CDR3 DNA: TGCGCCAGCAGTGACCCGGGGGACTCCCGGGGGTATGGCTACACCTTC
clone size: -; J gene: TRBJ2-1; V gene: TRBV29-1; D gene: TRBD2; CDR3 protein: CSADSGRAYNEQFF; CDR3 DNA: TGCAGCGCCGATAGCGGGAGGGCCTACAATGAGCAGTTCTTC
clone size: -; J gene: TRBJ2-5; V gene: TRBV19; D gene: TRBD2; CDR3 protein: CASSITSGIQETQYF; CDR3 DNA: TGTGCCAGTAGTATAACTAGCGGGATCCAAGAGACCCAGTACTTC
clone size: once; J gene: TRBJ2-3; V gene: TRBV30; D gene: TRBD2; CDR3 protein: CAWSSMGAGGGTDTQYF; CDR3 DNA: TGTGCCTGGAGTTCAATGGGTGCGGGAGGCGGAACGGATACGCAGTATTTT
clone size: -; J gene: TRBJ1-2; V gene: TRBV19; D gene: TRBD1; CDR3 protein: CASSIGQGGYGYTF; CDR3 DNA: TGTGCCAGTAGTATCGGACAGGGGGGCTATGGCTACACCTTC
clone size: -; J gene: TRBJ2-3; V gene: TRBV5-1; D gene: -; CDR3 protein: CASSLDTGSTDTQYF; CDR3 DNA: TGCGCCAGCAGCTTGGATACAGGGAGCACAGATACGCAGTATTTT
clone size: -; J gene: TRBJ1-4; V gene: TRBV12-3/TRBV12-4; D gene: -; CDR3 protein: CASSLSPEKLFF; CDR3 DNA: TGTGCCAGCAGCCTCAGTCCGGAAAAACTGTTTTTT
clone size: -; J gene: TRBJ1-1; V gene: TRBV7-2; D gene: -; CDR3 protein: CASSLDYRVNTEAFF; CDR3 DNA: TGTGCCAGCAGCTTAGATTACAGGGTCAACACTGAAGCTTTCTTT
clone size: -; J gene: TRBJ1-2; V gene: TRBV29-1; D gene: TRBD1; CDR3 protein: CSVEDRGTGGGYTF; CDR3 DNA: TGCAGCGTTGAAGACCGCGGGACAGGGGGAGGCTACACCTTC
clone size: -; J gene: TRBJ1-1; V gene: TRBV12-3/TRBV12-4; D gene: TRBD1; CDR3 protein: CASIQGENTEAFF; CDR3 DNA: TGTGCCAGCATCCAGGGGGAAAACACTGAAGCTTTCTTT
clone size: -; J gene: TRBJ1-6; V gene: TRBV12-3/TRBV12-4; D gene: TRBD1; CDR3 protein: CASSGQGNSPLHF; CDR3 DNA: TGTGCCAGCAGCGGACAGGGTAATTCACCCCTCCACTTT
clone size: -; J gene: TRBJ2-3; V gene: TRBV7-8; D gene: -; CDR3 protein: CASSLAGRTDTQYF; CDR3 DNA: TGTGCCAGCAGCTTAGCGGGCCGCACAGATACGCAGTATTTT
clone size: -; J gene: TRBJ2-7; V gene: TRBV5-1; D gene: -; CDR3 protein: CASSLTVSYEQYF; CDR3 DNA: TGCGCCAGCAGCTTGACTGTTTCCTACGAGCAGTACTTC
clone size: -; J gene: TRBJ2-6; V gene: TRBV27; D gene: TRBD1; CDR3 protein: CASSFDRGGANVLTF; CDR3 DNA: TGTGCCAGCAGCTTCGACAGGGGTGGGGCCAACGTCCTGACTTTC
clone size: -; J gene: TRBJ2-5; V gene: TRBV6-5; D gene: TRBD1; CDR3 protein: CASSRWTGQETQYF; CDR3 DNA: TGTGCCAGCAGTCGTTGGACAGGCCAAGAGACCCAGTACTTC
clone size: -; J gene: TRBJ2-1; V gene: TRBV9; D gene: -; CDR3 protein: CASSPPLAGRMFEQFF; CDR3 DNA: TGTGCCAGCAGCCCTCCTTTGGCGGGACGGATGTTTGAGCAGTTCTTC
clone size: -; J gene: TRBJ2-7; V gene: TRBV5-1; D gene: TRBD2; CDR3 protein: CASSLALAGGRIEQYF; CDR3 DNA: TGCGCCAGCAGCTTGGCACTAGCGGGGGGCCGGATCGAGCAGTACTTC
clone size: -; J gene: TRBJ2-5; V gene: TRBV11-2; D gene: TRBD2; CDR3 protein: CASSRSGSGGQETQYF; CDR3 DNA: TGTGCCAGCAGCCGCTCAGGTAGCGGGGGCCAAGAGACCCAGTACTTC
clone size: -; J gene: TRBJ2-1; V gene: TRBV7-9; D gene: TRBD2; CDR3 protein: CASSFNLAGGNEQFF; CDR3 DNA: TGTGCCAGCAGCTTCAATTTAGCGGGAGGCAATGAGCAGTTCTTC
clone size: -; J gene: TRBJ2-7; V gene: TRBV5-1; D gene: TRBD1; CDR3 protein: CASSLGPGGPSYEQYF; CDR3 DNA: TGCGCCAGCAGCTTGGGTCCAGGGGGACCATCCTACGAGCAGTACTTC
clone size: -; J gene: TRBJ2-7; V gene: TRBV6-5; D gene: -; CDR3 protein: CASSYSLGGYEQYF; CDR3 DNA: TGTGCCAGCAGTTACTCTTTAGGGGGCTACGAGCAGTACTTC
clone size: once; J gene: TRBJ2-3; V gene: TRBV30; D gene: TRBD2; CDR3 protein: CAWSLLADGTDTQYF; CDR3 DNA: TGTGCCTGGAGCCTTCTAGCGGATGGCACAGATACGCAGTATTTT
clone size: -; J gene: TRBJ1-2; V gene: TRBV18; D gene: TRBD1; CDR3 protein: CASSSGQAAQGGYTF; CDR3 DNA: TGTGCCAGCTCATCTGGACAGGCCGCGCAGGGAGGCTACACCTTC
clone size: once; J gene: TRBJ1-6; V gene: TRBV6-5; D gene: -; CDR3 protein: CASSYTGPHNSPLHF; CDR3 DNA: TGTGCCAGCAGTTACACAGGACCGCATAATTCACCCCTCCACTTT
clone size: -; J gene: TRBJ2-7; V gene: TRBV6-2/TRBV6-3; D gene: TRBD1; CDR3 protein: CASSTGTGVPYEQYF; CDR3 DNA: TGTGCCAGCAGCACCGGGACAGGGGTGCCCTACGAGCAGTACTTC
clone size: -; J gene: TRBJ2-3; V gene: TRBV2; D gene: TRBD2; CDR3 protein: CASKRDSREGGRLGTDTQYF; CDR3 DNA: TGTGCCAGCAAAAGGGATTCAAGGGAGGGAGGAAGACTCGGCACAGATACGCAGTATTTT
clone size: few; J gene: TRBJ2-5; V gene: TRBV11-3; D gene: -; CDR3 protein: CASSLRVGETQYF; CDR3 DNA: TGTGCCAGCAGCCTCAGGGTTGGGGAGACCCAGTACTTC